This TCR beta chain was retrieved from a study of blood T cell repertoires in COVID-19. The length of the CDR3 is 13 residues. The ends were cut back, 6 bases at V and 7 bases at J, with 15 bases in the middle. Per the germline V gene, CDR1 is SNHLY and CDR2 is FYNNEI. Authors' data handling: Reference gene primer amplification yielded estimated nucleated cell counts. Method: immunoSEQ multiplex PCR; TCRdb's copy keeps in-frame clones and lacks some. The V and J calls and clone size were taken over from that table, and D and trimming were inferred from the DNA. This table has about 110,000 clones, around 83% appearing once.

This sequence was found in a woman in her 70s with acute or convalescent COVID-19. Source material: peripheral blood. The rearrangement links TRBV2 to TRBJ1-1; D remains ambiguous. In nucleotides, the CDR3 is TGTGCCAGCAGCGCGGATCCGAGGTTTGAAGCTTTCTTT. Protein product: CASSADPRFEAFF.